The next 30 T cell receptor beta chains were all read from a single sample in a study of blood T cell dynamics during melanoma immunotherapy. Time point described: week 3, after first cycle of checkpoint inhibitor. Assay used: immunoSEQ multiplex PCR; TCRdb lists only in-frame clones, some missing. The data contain fewer than 30,000 clones, approximately 88% of them singletons. Sequenced here: blood, sampled from a patient treated with checkpoint blockade. These receptors were collected from a human donor with melanoma.

The chain joins TRBV5-5 to TRBJ1-1, with D uncertain. The germline V gene has CDR1 SGHKS and CDR2 YYEKEE (reference sequence). The CDR3 contains 15 residues. V gave up 0 bases and J gave up 2 bases, with 11 bases separating them. The CDR3 region is CASSLELGDNTEAFF. CDR3 bases: TGTGCCAGCAGCTTGGAGCTGGGAGATAACACTGAAGCTTTCTTT. Full variable domain (outside the CDR3, taken from reference TRBV5-5 and TRBJ1-1): DAGVTQSPTHLIKTRGQQVTLRCSPISGHKSVSWYQQVLGQGPQFIFQYYEKEERGRGNFPDRFSARQFPNYSSELNVNALLLGDSALYLCASSLELGDNTEAFFGQGTRLTVV.

The V call is TRBV5-1, the J call TRBJ1-1; D is ambiguous. V lost 0 bases and J 3 bases, leaving 12 bases between the germline ends. The CDR3 length is 15 residues. Germline CDR1 SGHRS, CDR2 YFSETQ. The CDR3 spells CASSLDGVGHTEAFF. The DNA for the CDR3 is TGCGCCAGCAGCTTGGACGGGGTTGGTCACACTGAAGCTTTCTTT. The whole variable domain, filled in from reference TRBV5-1 and TRBJ1-1, reads KAGVTQTPRYLIKTRGQQVTLSCSPISGHRSVSWYQQTPGQGLQFLFEYFSETQRNKGNFPGRFSGRQFSNSRSEMNVSTLELGDSALYLCASSLDGVGHTEAFFGQGTRLTVV.

The chain carries TRBV5-4 and TRBJ1-5; no clear D. CDR1 SGHNT and CDR2 YYREEE come from the germline V gene (reference sequence). The CDR3 consists of 15 residues. V dropped 4 bases and J dropped 0 bases, with 11 bases sitting between them. The CDR3 loop is CASSPEAGSNQPQHF. The CDR3 DNA reads TGTGCCAGCAGCCCCGAGGCGGGTAGCAATCAGCCCCAGCATTTT.

Judged by abundance, this clone is medium-sized. The gene calls are TRBV15 and TRBJ1-1; tentative D call: TRBD1 (6 bases). Germline V gene sequence: CDR1 LNHNV, CDR2 YYDKDF (reference sequence). V was pared by 6 bases and J by 6 bases, with 17 bases between. The CDR3 is made up of 14 amino acids. The CDR3 loop reads CATSPPGGPAEAFF. The DNA for the CDR3 is TGTGCCACCAGTCCCCCGGGGGGCCCAGCTGAAGCTTTCTTT.

The chain joins TRBV27 to TRBJ2-7, with D perhaps matching TRBD2 (6 bases). This CDR3 is 11 amino acids long. Germline values: CDR1 MNHEY, CDR2 SMNVEV (reference sequence). V lost 3 bases and J 6 bases, leaving 6 bases between the germline ends. CDR3: CASSLRGEQYF. CDR3 nucleotides: TGTGCCAGCAGTTTGCGGGGCGAGCAGTACTTC.

The chain employs TRBV5-6 and TRBJ1-5, with D maybe TRBD1 (5 bases). The germline V gene encodes CDR1 SGHDT and CDR2 YYEEEE. V shed 5 bases and J shed 3 bases, with 21 bases lying between them. There are 17 residues in the CDR3. CDR3 DNA sequence: TGTGCCAGCAGTTCCCTAACACAGGACGGATTCAATCAGCCCCAGCATTTT. As protein: CASSSLTQDGFNQPQHF. Combining the CDR3 with reference TRBV5-6 and TRBJ1-5 gives the whole variable domain DAGVTQSPTHLIKTRGQQVTLRCSPKSGHDTVSWYQQALGQGPQFIFQYYEEEERQRGNFPDRFSGHQFPNYSSELNVNALLLGDSALYLCASSSLTQDGFNQPQHFGDGTRLSIL.

The J gene is TRBJ1-1, the V gene TRBV5-4; tentative D call: TRBD1 (6 bases). Germline CDR1 is SGHNT and CDR2 is YYREEE (reference sequence). V was pared by 0 bases and J by 6 bases, with 12 bases between. The CDR3 runs 14 residues. CDR3 sequence reads: CASSLEGGLSEAFF. In DNA, the CDR3 is TGTGCCAGCAGCTTGGAAGGGGGGCTTTCTGAAGCTTTCTTT.

V gene TRBV5-1 combines with J gene TRBJ1-1; tentative D call: TRBD1 (5 bases). V was trimmed by 4 bases and J by 4 bases, leaving 17 bases between them. The CDR3 sequence is 15 residues long. The germline V gene encodes CDR1 SGHRS and CDR2 YFSETQ. CDR3 sequence: CASSPGQGWATEAFF. The CDR3 coding sequence is TGCGCCAGCAGCCCCGGGCAGGGTTGGGCCACTGAAGCTTTCTTT.

This rearrangement joins TRBV9 to TRBJ2-1, with D tentatively TRBD1 or TRBD2 (5 bases each). Germline loops: CDR1 SGDLS, CDR2 YYNGEE. CDR3 size: 15 residues. V was shortened by 0 bases and J by 10 bases, with 17 bases between the two germline ends. CDR3: CASSVEGPSSSEQFF. In nucleotides, the CDR3 is TGTGCCAGCAGCGTAGAGGGACCTTCATCCTCGGAGCAGTTCTTC.

This clone was detected a few times. This CDR3 reads CASSLVSGDRVNTEAFF. In nucleotides, the CDR3 is TGTGCCAGCAGCTTAGTTTCGGGGGACAGAGTGAACACTGAAGCTTTCTTT. The chain joins TRBV7-9 to TRBJ1-1; 7 bases are shared with TRBD1. The V and J ends lost 1 base and 0 bases, in that order; junction bases with no gene match: 8. The CDR3 is 17 amino acids. Germline assignment: CDR1 SEHNR and CDR2 FQNEAQ (reference sequence).

The J gene is TRBJ1-5, the V gene TRBV5-5; D is perhaps TRBD1 (5 bases). V lost 2 bases and J 3 bases, leaving 15 bases between the germline ends. Germline CDR1 is SGHKS and CDR2 is YYEKEE (reference sequence). This CDR3 comprises 16 residues. The CDR3 reads CASSLIEGASNQPQHF. The CDR3 bases are TGTGCCAGCAGCTTAATTGAAGGGGCGTCCAATCAGCCCCAGCATTTT.

The gene calls are TRBV6-6 and TRBJ1-1; 8 bases are a match to TRBD1. Germline CDR1 MNHNY, CDR2 SVGAGI (reference sequence). The ends lost 11 bases at V and 1 base at J; junction bases unmatched: 6. The CDR3 contains 13 residues. The chain's CDR3 is CAADRGPNTEAFF. CDR3 DNA: TGTGCCGCTGACAGGGGACCGAACACTGAAGCTTTCTTT.

CDR3 DNA: TGTGCCTGGAGTAACCCAGATACGCAGTATTTT. Translating gives CAWSNPDTQYF. The chain recombines TRBV30 with TRBJ2-3, with unresolved D. Deletions cut 2 bases from V and 4 bases from J, with 4 bases between. The germline CDR1 and CDR2 sequences are GTSNPN and SVGIG (reference sequence). CDR3 length equals 11 residues. The variable domain in full, completed from reference TRBV30 and TRBJ2-3, reads SQTIHQWPATLVQPVGSPLSLECTVEGTSNPNLYWYRQAAGRGLQLLFYSVGIGQISSEVPQNLSASRPQDRQFILSSKKLLLSDSGFYLCAWSNPDTQYFGPGTRLTVL.

V and J are TRBV6-5 and TRBJ1-1; a possible D gene is TRBD1 (5 bases). The CDR3 has 14 amino acids. Germline CDR1 MNHEY, CDR2 SVGAGI. Trimming left V 2 bases short and J 0 bases short, with 7 bases between. CDR3 sequence (DNA): TGTGCCAGCAGTTACCAGGGACTGAACACTGAAGCTTTCTTT. Protein: CASSYQGLNTEAFF.

The V gene is TRBV6-1, the J gene TRBJ1-3; no reliable D call. Germline CDR1 is MNHNS and CDR2 is SASEGT. Trimming left V 9 bases short and J 11 bases short, with 20 bases between. The CDR3 consists of 13 residues. In DNA, the CDR3 is TGTGCCAGACGACATTCTCCGATCCTCCCCATATATTTT. Its translation: CARRHSPILPIYF.

In this sample, this clone turned up once. This chain joins TRBV7-2 and TRBJ1-3, with D unresolved. The CDR3 runs 16 residues. CDR1 and CDR2 (germline): SGHTA, FQGNSA. With 5 bases removed from V and 4 bases from J, the gap between germline ends came to 18 bases. The CDR3 region has the DNA TGTGCCAGCAGCCTCGCAAGATTGGGCCCGGGAAACACCATATATTTT. Protein sequence: CASSLARLGPGNTIYF.

This clone was observed a few times. The chain uses TRBV29-1 and TRBJ1-2; D not certain. The CDR3 runs 13 residues. Trimming removed 0 bases at V and 7 bases at J, with 12 bases between. Looked up from germline, CDR1 is SQVTM and CDR2 is ANQGSEA. CDR3 nucleotide sequence: TGCAGCGTTGAAGATATGGAGTACTTTGGCTACACCTTC. It is translated as CSVEDMEYFGYTF.

This clone showed up just once. This chain uses TRBV25-1 with TRBJ1-2; D is unresolved. The germline gives CDR1 MGHDK, CDR2 SYGVNS. V lost 6 bases to trimming and J lost 4 bases, with 12 bases between them. The length of the CDR3 is 13 residues. CDR3 amino acids: CASRAPASYGYTF. In DNA form, the CDR3 reads TGTGCCAGCAGGGCCCCGGCCTCCTATGGCTACACCTTC.

The chain is built from TRBV5-6 and TRBJ2-3, with D possibly matching TRBD2 (6 bases). The CDR3 has 14 amino acids. Trimming took off 3 bases at V and 7 bases at J, with 15 bases between the two ends. Per the germline V gene, CDR1 is SGHDT and CDR2 is YYEEEE. The CDR3 DNA sequence: TGTGCCAGCAGCTACACCGGGACTTCCTATACGCAGTATTTT. Protein: CASSYTGTSYTQYF.

The genes are TRBV28 and TRBJ2-7; 9 bases agree with TRBD1. CDR1 and CDR2 (germline): MDHEN, SYDVKM. With V trimmed by 6 bases and J by 8 bases, 20 bases remained unmatched. The CDR3 consists of 17 residues. CDR3 protein: CASSSIRDRAPVGKQYF. For the CDR3, the DNA is TGTGCCAGCAGCTCGATTCGGGACAGGGCCCCGGTAGGGAAGCAGTACTTC.

V is TRBV2 and J is TRBJ2-7; tentatively, D is TRBD1 or TRBD2 (5 bases each). V was clipped by 5 bases and J by 3 bases, with 17 bases between them. CDR3 length: 15 amino acids. Germline loops: CDR1 SNHLY, CDR2 FYNNEI. CDR3 loop: CASSPIRDGNYEQYF. CDR3 DNA: TGTGCCAGCAGTCCCATCCGGGACGGAAACTACGAGCAGTACTTC.

V is TRBV30 and J is TRBJ1-1; D is ambiguous. CDR3 length equals 13 residues. Per the germline V gene, CDR1 is GTSNPN and CDR2 is SVGIG (reference sequence). Deletions cut 4 bases from V and 0 bases from J, with 9 bases between. The CDR3 region is CAWTPQMNTEAFF. The CDR3 nucleotides read TGTGCCTGGACCCCCCAGATGAACACTGAAGCTTTCTTT.

This clone was observed a handful of times. One junction end disagrees with the germline gene, perhaps due to a read error. The genes are TRBV7-7 and TRBJ2-7; D uncertain. This CDR3 has 13 residues. The germline CDR1 and CDR2 sequences are SSHAT and FNYEAQ (reference sequence). The CDR3 DNA reads as TGTGCTAGCAGCCCAGCCCCTGAGGACGAGCAGTACTTC. As protein: CASSPAPEDEQYF. Drawing the rest from reference TRBV7-7 and TRBJ2-7, the complete variable domain is GAGVSQSPRYKVTKRGQDVTLRCDPISSHATLYWYQQALGQGPEFLTYFNYEAQPDKSGLPSDRFSAERPEGSISTLTIQRTEQRDSAMYRCASSPAPEDEQYFGPGTRLTVT.

The chain carries TRBV7-9 and TRBJ1-5; maybe TRBD1 (5 bases). The CDR3 totals 15 residues. The V gene lost 3 bases and the J gene lost 8 bases, with 17 bases spanning the gap. Germline-derived CDR1 and CDR2 are SEHNR and FQNEAQ (reference sequence). As DNA, the CDR3 is TGTGCCAGCAGCTTTAGTTCATCAGGGTTCGAGCCCCAGCATTTT. Translated, it gives CASSFSSSGFEPQHF.

The chain is built from TRBV5-1 and TRBJ2-5, with TRBD1 matching 8 bases. The length of the CDR3 is 14 residues. Germline CDR1 SGHRS, CDR2 YFSETQ. Trimming cost V 4 bases and J 4 bases; bases outside gene matches: 6. The CDR3 reads CASSRSTGVETQYF. In nucleotides, the CDR3 is TGCGCCAGCAGCCGTTCGACAGGGGTAGAGACCCAGTACTTC.

The chain links TRBV15 to TRBJ2-3; D is unresolved. The V end was cut by 2 bases, the J end by 2 bases, with 23 bases between. Germline V gene data show CDR1 as LNHNV and CDR2 as YYDKDF (reference sequence). This CDR3 region has 19 residues. For the CDR3, the DNA is TGTGCCACCAGCAGAAACGGGTCATTTGGTGGGCGGATCACAGATACGCAGTATTTT. It yields the protein CATSRNGSFGGRITDTQYF.

The chain uses TRBV5-1 and TRBJ1-4; no firm D call. Germline V CDR1 and CDR2: SGHRS, YFSETQ. There are 14 residues in the CDR3. The ends were cut back, 0 bases at V and 5 bases at J, with 8 bases in the middle. The DNA of the CDR3 is TGCGCCAGCAGCTTGGTTGCTTTAAATGAAAAACTGTTTTTT. It specifies CASSLVALNEKLFF. Combining the CDR3 with reference TRBV5-1 and TRBJ1-4 gives the whole variable domain KAGVTQTPRYLIKTRGQQVTLSCSPISGHRSVSWYQQTPGQGLQFLFEYFSETQRNKGNFPGRFSGRQFSNSRSEMNVSTLELGDSALYLCASSLVALNEKLFFGSGTQLSVL.

The rearrangement joins TRBV4-2 to TRBJ1-2; the match to TRBD1 covers 10 bases. Trimming at V came to 4 bases and at J to 6 bases, leaving 2 bases not matched to a gene. Per the germline V gene, CDR1 is LGHNA and CDR2 is YNFKEQ. The CDR3 contains 13 residues. The CDR3: CASSLGQGDGYTF. The CDR3, as DNA: TGTGCCAGCAGCCTCGGACAGGGGGATGGCTACACCTTC.

The rearrangement joins TRBV7-9 to TRBJ2-2; tentative D call: TRBD2 (6 bases). The CDR3 contains 16 residues. CDR1 is SEHNR, CDR2 FQNEAQ, per germline (reference sequence). The germline V and J ends were trimmed by 3 bases and 5 bases, with 16 bases remaining between them. The CDR3 here is CASSFASGTRTGELFF. The CDR3 DNA reads TGTGCCAGCAGCTTCGCATCCGGGACTCGGACCGGGGAGCTGTTTTTT.

This sequence joins TRBV2 and TRBJ2-7; tentatively, D is TRBD2 (7 bases). CDR1 SNHLY and CDR2 FYNNEI come from the germline V gene. The CDR3 has 14 residues. The V end was cut by 6 bases, the J end by 2 bases, with 14 bases between. The CDR3 DNA is TGTGCCAGCAGACTGGGGGCGGGAGCCTACGAGCAGTACTTC. As protein: CASRLGAGAYEQYF.